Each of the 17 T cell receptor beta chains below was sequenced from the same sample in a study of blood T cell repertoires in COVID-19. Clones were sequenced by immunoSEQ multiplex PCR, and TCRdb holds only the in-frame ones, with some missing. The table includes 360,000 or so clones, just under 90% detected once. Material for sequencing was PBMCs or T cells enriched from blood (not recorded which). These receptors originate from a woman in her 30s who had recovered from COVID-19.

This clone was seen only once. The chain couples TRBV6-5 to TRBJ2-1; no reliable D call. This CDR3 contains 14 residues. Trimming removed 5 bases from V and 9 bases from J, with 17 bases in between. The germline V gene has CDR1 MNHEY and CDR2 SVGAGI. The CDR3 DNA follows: TGTGCCAGCAGTCCCCGTTCCCCACCGGGTGAGCAGTTCTTC. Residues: CASSPRSPPGEQFF.

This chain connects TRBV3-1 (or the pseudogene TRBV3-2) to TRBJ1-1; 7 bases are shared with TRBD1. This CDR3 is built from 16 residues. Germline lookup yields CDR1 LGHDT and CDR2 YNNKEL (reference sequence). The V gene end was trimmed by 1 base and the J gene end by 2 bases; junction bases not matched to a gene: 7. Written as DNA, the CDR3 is TGTGCCAGCAGCCAAGTACAGGGGCTTGGTAACACTGAAGCTTTCTTT. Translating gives CASSQVQGLGNTEAFF.

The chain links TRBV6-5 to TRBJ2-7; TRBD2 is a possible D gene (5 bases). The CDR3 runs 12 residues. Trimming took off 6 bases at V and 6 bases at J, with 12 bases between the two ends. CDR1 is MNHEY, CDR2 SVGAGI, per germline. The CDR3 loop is CASSRPEGEQYF. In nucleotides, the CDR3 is TGTGCCAGCAGCCGTCCCGAGGGCGAGCAGTACTTC.

The CDR3 protein is CASSNRTLTGELFF. The CDR3 DNA is TGTGCCAGCAGTAACAGGACCCTGACCGGGGAGCTGTTTTTT. This chain joins TRBV2 and TRBJ2-2; tentatively, D is TRBD1 (5 bases). The CDR3 length is 14 residues. Trimming pared 5 bases from V and 5 bases from J, leaving 12 bases between. CDR1 SNHLY and CDR2 FYNNEI come from the germline V gene. Filled out from reference TRBV2 and TRBJ2-2, the complete variable domain reads EPEVTQTPSHQVTQMGQEVILRCVPISNHLYFYWYRQILGQKVEFLVSFYNNEISEKSEIFDDQFSVERPDGSNFTLKIRSTKLEDSAMYFCASSNRTLTGELFFGEGSRLTVL.

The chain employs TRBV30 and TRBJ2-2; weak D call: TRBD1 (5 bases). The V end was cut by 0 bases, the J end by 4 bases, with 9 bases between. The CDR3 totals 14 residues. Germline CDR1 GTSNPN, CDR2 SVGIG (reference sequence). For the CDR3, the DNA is TGTGCCTGGAGTGTAATCCAGGGCACCGGGGAGCTGTTTTTT. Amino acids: CAWSVIQGTGELFF.

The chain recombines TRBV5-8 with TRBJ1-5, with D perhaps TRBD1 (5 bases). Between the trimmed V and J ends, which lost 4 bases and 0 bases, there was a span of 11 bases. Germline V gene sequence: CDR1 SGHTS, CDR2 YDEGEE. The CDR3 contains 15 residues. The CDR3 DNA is TGTGCCAGCAGCGATCCCGGGGGTAGCAATCAGCCCCAGCATTTT. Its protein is CASSDPGGSNQPQHF. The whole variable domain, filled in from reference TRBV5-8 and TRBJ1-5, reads EAGVTQSPTHLIKTRGQQATLRCSPISGHTSVYWYQQALGLGLQFLLWYDEGEERNRGNFPPRFSGRQFPNYSSELNVNALELEDSALYLCASSDPGGSNQPQHFGDGTRLSIL.

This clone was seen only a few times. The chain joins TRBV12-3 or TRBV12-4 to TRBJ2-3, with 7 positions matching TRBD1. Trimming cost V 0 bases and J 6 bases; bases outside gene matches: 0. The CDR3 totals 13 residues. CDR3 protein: CASSLAGGDTQYF. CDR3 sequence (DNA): TGTGCCAGCAGTTTAGCAGGGGGCGATACGCAGTATTTT.

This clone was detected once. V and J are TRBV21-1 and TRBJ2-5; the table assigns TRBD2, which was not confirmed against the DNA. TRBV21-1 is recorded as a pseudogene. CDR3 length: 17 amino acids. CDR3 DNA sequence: TGTGCCAGCAGCAAGGTAAATCGGGAGAAGAGGAAAGAGACCCAGTACTTC. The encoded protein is CASSKVNREKRKETQYF.

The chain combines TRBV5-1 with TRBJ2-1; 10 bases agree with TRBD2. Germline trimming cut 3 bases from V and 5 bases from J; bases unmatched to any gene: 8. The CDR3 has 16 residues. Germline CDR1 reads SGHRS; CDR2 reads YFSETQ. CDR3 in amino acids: CASSSESGGANNEQFF. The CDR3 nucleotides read TGCGCCAGCAGCTCAGAAAGCGGGGGGGCCAACAATGAGCAGTTCTTC.

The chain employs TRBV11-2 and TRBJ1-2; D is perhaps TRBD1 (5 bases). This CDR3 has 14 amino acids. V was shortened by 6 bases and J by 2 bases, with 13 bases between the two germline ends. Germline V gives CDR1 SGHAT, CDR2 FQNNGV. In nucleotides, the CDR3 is TGTGCCAGCAGAGTCGGGGGGGACAACTATGGCTACACCTTC. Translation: CASRVGGDNYGYTF.

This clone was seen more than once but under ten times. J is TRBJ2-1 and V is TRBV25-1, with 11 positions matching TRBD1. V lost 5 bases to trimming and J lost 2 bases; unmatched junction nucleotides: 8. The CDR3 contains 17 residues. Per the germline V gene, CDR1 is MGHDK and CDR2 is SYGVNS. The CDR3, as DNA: TGTGCCAGCAGTCTGGGACAGGGGGTGGGGGCCTACAATGAGCAGTTCTTC. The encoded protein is CASSLGQGVGAYNEQFF.

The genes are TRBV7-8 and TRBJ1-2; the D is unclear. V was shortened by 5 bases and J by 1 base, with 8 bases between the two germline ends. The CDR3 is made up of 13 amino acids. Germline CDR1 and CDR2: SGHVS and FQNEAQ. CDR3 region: CASSRQNNYGYTF. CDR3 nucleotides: TGTGCCAGCAGCCGTCAGAATAACTATGGCTACACCTTC.

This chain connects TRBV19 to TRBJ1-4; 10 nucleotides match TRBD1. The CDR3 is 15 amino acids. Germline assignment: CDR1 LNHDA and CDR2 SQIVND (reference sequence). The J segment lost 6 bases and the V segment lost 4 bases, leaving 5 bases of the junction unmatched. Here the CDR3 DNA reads TGTGCCAGTAGTACCCGACAGGGGGCATATGAAAAACTGTTTTTT. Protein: CASSTRQGAYEKLFF. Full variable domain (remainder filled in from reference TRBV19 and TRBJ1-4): DGGITQSPKYLFRKEGQNVTLSCEQNLNHDAMYWYRQDPGQGLRLIYYSQIVNDFQKGDIAEGYSVSREKKESFPLTVTSAQKNPTAFYLCASSTRQGAYEKLFFGSGTQLSVL.

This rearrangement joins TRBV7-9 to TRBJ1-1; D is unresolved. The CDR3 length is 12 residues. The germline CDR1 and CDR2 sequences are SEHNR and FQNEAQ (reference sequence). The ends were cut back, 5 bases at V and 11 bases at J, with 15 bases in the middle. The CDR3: CASSPNSPRAFF. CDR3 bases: TGTGCCAGCAGCCCAAACAGCCCCAGGGCTTTCTTT.

CDR3 sequence: CASTSTWDRNSPLHF. CDR3 coding DNA: TGTGCCAGCACCTCGACCTGGGACAGGAATTCACCCCTCCACTTT. The genes are TRBV27 and TRBJ1-6, with 8 nucleotides matching TRBD1. J lost 7 bases, V lost 7 bases, and 9 bases had no gene match. The germline V gene encodes CDR1 MNHEY and CDR2 SMNVEV (reference sequence). There are 15 residues in the CDR3.

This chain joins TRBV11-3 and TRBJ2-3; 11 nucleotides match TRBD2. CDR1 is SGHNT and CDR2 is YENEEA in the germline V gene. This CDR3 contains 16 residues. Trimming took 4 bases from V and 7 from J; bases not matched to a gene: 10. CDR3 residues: CASSYLLAGGPNTQYF. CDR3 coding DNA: TGTGCCAGCAGCTACCTATTAGCGGGAGGGCCTAATACGCAGTATTTT.

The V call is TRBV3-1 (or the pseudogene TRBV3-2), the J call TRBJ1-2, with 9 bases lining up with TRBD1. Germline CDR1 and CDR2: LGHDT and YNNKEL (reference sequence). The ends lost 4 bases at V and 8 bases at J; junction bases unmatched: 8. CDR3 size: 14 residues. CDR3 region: CASSLATGGKGYTF. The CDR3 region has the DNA TGTGCCAGCAGCCTCGCGACAGGGGGGAAGGGCTACACCTTC.